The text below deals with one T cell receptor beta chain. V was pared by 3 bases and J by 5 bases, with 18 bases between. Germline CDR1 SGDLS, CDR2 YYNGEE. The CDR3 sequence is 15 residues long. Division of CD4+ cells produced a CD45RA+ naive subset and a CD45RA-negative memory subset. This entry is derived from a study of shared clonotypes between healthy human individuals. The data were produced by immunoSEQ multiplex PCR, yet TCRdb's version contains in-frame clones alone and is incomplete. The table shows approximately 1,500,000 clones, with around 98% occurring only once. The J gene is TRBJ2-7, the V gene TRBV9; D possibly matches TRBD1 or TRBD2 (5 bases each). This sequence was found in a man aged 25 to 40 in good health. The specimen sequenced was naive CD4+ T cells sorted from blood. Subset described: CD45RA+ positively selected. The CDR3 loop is CASSGGPGEGDEQYF. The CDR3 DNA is TGTGCCAGCAGCGGAGGGCCCGGAGAAGGGGACGAGCAGTACTTC.